This T cell receptor beta chain was recovered during a study of Ad26.COV2.S vaccination and SARS-CoV-2 variants. Overall study: The donor belonged to the COV1001 Ad26.COV2.S trial arm. Participants got Ad26.COV2.S intramuscularly, once or twice 56 days apart.

Treatment denoted: 15 to 20 received Ad26.COV2.S at low or high dose, single or two shots; about 5 received placebo; per-sample allocation not given. It was on day 63 after the first vaccine or placebo injection that samples were taken. The vaccine antigen was prefusion-stabilized Wuhan SARS-CoV-2 spike. To note about this clone: Its antigen is currently unknown.

J was trimmed by 4 bases and V by 0 bases; bases with no gene match: 1. CDR3 length equals 14 residues. Germline V gene sequence: CDR1 SGDLS, CDR2 YYNGEE. Assay used: immunoSEQ multiplex PCR; TCRdb lists only in-frame clones, some missing. Seen here are some 250,000 clones, roughly 88% observed once, and the top ten hold approximately 11%. Notes on the study in general: The authors reported substantial breadth in spike-specific CD8+ and CD4+ T cell responses after vaccination.

The clonotype originates from a person between 18 and 59 years old who received the Ad26.COV2.S COVID-19 vaccine or a placebo. The chain recombines TRBV9 with TRBJ1-3; 7 bases align to TRBD1. Specimen: peripheral blood, collected in a trial of Ad26.COV2.S vaccine versus placebo. CDR3 in amino acids: CASSVVGGGNTIYF. CDR3 nucleotides: TGTGCCAGCAGCGTAGTAGGGGGCGGAAACACCATATATTTT.